This T cell receptor beta chain was retrieved from a study of T cells in Graves' hyperthyroidism and ophthalmopathy. The CDR3 sequence is 15 residues long. CDR1 and CDR2 from the germline V gene are SGHRS and YFSETQ. After removal of 0 bases from V and 5 bases from J, the junction contained 4 bases not matched to a gene. What was amplified from RNA transcripts were TCR beta CDR3 regions. The TCR CDR3 was amplified in a first-round RT-PCR using the HTBI primer set. TCRdb reprocessed the multiplex PCR reads with MiXCR, giving one entry per CDR3 protein. The sample gives around 400,000 distinct CDR3 sequences, around a quarter of which show up once; roughly 80% is in the top ten. Participants, patients aged 18 to 65, had newly diagnosed hyperthyroidism with a duration under 2 months. Diagnoses rested on clinical symptoms, serum thyroxine and TRAb, thyroid ultrasound and orbital computed tomography.

The receptor comes from a man aged 50 to 60 with Graves' hyperthyroidism. Sequenced sample: blood. The chain joins TRBV5-1 to TRBJ2-1; TRBD2 matches 8 bases. In DNA, the CDR3 is TGCGCCAGCAGCTTGGCCGGGACTAGTAACAATGAGCAGTTCTTC. Its protein is CASSLAGTSNNEQFF.